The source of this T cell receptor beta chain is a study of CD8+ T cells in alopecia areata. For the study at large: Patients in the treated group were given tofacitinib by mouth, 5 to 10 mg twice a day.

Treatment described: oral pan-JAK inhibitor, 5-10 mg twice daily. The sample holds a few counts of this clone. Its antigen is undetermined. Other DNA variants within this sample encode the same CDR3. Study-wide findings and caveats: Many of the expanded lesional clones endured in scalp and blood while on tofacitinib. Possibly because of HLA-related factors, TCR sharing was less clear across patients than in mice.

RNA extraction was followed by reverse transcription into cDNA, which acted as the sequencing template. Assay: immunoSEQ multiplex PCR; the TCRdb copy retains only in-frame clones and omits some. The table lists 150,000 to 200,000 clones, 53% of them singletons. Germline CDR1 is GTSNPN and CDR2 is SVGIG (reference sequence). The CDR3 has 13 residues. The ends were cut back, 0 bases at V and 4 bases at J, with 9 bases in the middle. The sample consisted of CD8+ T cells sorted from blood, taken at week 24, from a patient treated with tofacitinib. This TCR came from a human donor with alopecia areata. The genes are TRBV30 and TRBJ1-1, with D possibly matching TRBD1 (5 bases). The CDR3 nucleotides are TGTGCCTGGAGTGTAACAGGAGGCACTGAAGCTTTCTTT. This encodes CAWSVTGGTEAFF. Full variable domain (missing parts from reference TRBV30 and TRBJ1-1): SQTIHQWPATLVQPVGSPLSLECTVEGTSNPNLYWYRQAAGRGLQLLFYSVGIGQISSEVPQNLSASRPQDRQFILSSKKLLLSDSGFYLCAWSVTGGTEAFFGQGTRLTVV.